In this sample, the clone carrying this TCR beta chain is large. Its antigen is still unknown. The repertoire was sequenced with immunoSEQ multiplex PCR; TCRdb's copy has only in-frame clones and lacks some. The sample records roughly 2,500 clones, approximately 80% being singletons. This specimen belongs to a study of immune cell composition in non-small cell lung cancer. Broader study findings: Tumour-reactive clones were not shown to match dominant in vivo tumour clones.

Germline CDR1 SGHTA, CDR2 FQGTGA. CDR3 length equals 15 residues. Trimming took off 2 bases at V and 0 bases at J, with 11 bases between the two ends. The TCR originated in a human donor with non-small cell lung cancer. This chain links TRBV7-3 with TRBJ2-7; D remains ambiguous. The sequenced sample consisted of lung tumor tissue. This CDR3 is CASSLAGGSSYEQYF. The CDR3 region has the DNA TGTGCCAGCAGCTTAGCTGGCGGTAGCTCCTACGAGCAGTACTTC.